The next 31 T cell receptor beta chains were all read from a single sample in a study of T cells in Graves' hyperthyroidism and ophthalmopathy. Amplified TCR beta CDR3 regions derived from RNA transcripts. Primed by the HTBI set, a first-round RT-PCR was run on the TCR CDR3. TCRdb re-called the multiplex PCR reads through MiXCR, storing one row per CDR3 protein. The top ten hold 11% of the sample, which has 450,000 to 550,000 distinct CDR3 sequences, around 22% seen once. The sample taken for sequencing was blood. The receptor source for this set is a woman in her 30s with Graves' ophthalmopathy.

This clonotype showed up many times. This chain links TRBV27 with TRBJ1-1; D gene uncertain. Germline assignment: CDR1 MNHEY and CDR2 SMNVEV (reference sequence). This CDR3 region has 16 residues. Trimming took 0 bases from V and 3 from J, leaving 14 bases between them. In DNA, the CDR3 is TGTGCCAGCAGTTTATCAGGACCTACAAGTTACACTGAAGCTTTCTTT. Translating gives CASSLSGPTSYTEAFF.

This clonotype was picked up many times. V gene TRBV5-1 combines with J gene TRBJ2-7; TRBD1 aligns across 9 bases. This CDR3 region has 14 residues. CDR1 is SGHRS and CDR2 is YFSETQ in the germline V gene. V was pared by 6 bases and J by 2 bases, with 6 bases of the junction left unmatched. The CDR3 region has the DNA TGCGCCAGCAAGACCGGGACAGGGACCTACGAGCAGTACTTC. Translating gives CASKTGTGTYEQYF.

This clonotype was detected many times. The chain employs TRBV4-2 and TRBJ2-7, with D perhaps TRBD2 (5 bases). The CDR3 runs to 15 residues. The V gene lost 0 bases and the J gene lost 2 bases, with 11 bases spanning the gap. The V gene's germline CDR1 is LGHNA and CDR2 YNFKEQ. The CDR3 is CASSQDPLGAYEQYF. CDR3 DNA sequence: TGTGCCAGCAGCCAAGATCCGCTCGGGGCCTACGAGCAGTACTTC.

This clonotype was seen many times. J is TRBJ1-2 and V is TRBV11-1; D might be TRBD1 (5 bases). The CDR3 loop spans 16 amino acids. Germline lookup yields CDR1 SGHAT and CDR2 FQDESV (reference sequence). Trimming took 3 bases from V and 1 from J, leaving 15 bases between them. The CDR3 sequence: CASSFTPGPLNYGYTF. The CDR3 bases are TGTGCCAGCAGCTTCACCCCGGGACCGCTTAACTATGGCTACACCTTC.

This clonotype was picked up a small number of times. The CDR3 sequence: CASSHPLAVASYEQYF. CDR3 bases: TGCGCCAGCAGCCACCCCTTAGCGGTGGCCTCCTACGAGCAGTACTTC. The gene calls are TRBV4-1 and TRBJ2-7, with D possibly TRBD2 on 6 matching bases. In germline, CDR1 is MGHRA, CDR2 YSYEKL. The CDR3 sequence is 16 residues long. Trimming left V 3 bases short and J 0 bases short, with 15 bases between.

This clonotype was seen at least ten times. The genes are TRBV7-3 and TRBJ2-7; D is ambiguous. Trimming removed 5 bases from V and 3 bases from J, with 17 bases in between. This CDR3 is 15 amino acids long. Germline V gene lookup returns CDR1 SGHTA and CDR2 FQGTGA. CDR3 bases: TGTGCCAGCAGCCCTACTGCGCACCTCGTCTACGAGCAGTACTTC. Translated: CASSPTAHLVYEQYF.

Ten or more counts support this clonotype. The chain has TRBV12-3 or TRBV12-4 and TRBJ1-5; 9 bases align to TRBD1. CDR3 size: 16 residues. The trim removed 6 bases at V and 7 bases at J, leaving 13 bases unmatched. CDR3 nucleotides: TGTGCCAGCAGATACAGTACAGGGGGCTTAGGGCAGCCCCAGCATTTT. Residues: CASRYSTGGLGQPQHF.

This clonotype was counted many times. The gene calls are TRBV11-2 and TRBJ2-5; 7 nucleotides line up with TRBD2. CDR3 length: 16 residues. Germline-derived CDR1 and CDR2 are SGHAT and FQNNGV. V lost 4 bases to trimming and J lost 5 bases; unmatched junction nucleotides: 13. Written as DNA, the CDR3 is TGTGCCAGCAGCTCGAAAGCGGGGAAGGGTGTGGAGACCCAGTACTTC. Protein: CASSSKAGKGVETQYF.

The CDR3 is CASRSDRDPPYEQYF. The CDR3 DNA reads as TGTGCCAGCAGATCCGACAGGGATCCCCCCTACGAGCAGTACTTC. This chain connects TRBV6-1 to TRBJ2-7, with TRBD1 matching over 7 bases. Germline CDR1 reads MNHNS; CDR2 reads SASEGT. V lost 6 bases to trimming and J lost 2 bases; unmatched junction nucleotides: 10. The CDR3 length is 15 residues.

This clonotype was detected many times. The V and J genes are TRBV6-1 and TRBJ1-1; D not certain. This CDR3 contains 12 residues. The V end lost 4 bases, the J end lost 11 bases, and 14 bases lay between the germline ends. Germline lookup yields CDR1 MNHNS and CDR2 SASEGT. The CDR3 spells CASSGGGGMAFF. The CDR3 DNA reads TGTGCCAGCAGTGGAGGTGGAGGGATGGCTTTCTTT.

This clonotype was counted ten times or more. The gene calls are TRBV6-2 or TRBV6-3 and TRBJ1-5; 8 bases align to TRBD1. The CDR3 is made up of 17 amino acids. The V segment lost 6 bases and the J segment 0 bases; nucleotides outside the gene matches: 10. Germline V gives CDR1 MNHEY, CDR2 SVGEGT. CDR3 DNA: TGTGCCAGCAGACCCCGACAGGGGACTTATAGCAATCAGCCCCAGCATTTT. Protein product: CASRPRQGTYSNQPQHF.

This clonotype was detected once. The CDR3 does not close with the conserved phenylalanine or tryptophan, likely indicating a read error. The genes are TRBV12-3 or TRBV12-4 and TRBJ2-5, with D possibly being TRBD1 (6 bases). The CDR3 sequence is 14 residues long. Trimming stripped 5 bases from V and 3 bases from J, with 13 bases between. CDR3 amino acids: CASSTYRAEETQYV. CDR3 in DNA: TGTGCCAGCAGTACCTACAGGGCCGAAGAGACCCAGTACGTC.

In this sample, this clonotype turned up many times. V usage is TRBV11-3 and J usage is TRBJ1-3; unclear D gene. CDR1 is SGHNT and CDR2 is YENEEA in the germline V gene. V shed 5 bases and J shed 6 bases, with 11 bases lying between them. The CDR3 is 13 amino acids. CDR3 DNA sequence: TGTGCCAGCAGCCTAGGACCCGAAAACACCATATATTTT. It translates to CASSLGPENTIYF.

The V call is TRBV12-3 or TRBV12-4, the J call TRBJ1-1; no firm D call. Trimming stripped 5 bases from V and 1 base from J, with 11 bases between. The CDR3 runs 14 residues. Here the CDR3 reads CASSVGRGNTEAFF. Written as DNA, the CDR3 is TGTGCCAGCAGTGTTGGACGGGGGAACACTGAAGCTTTCTTT.

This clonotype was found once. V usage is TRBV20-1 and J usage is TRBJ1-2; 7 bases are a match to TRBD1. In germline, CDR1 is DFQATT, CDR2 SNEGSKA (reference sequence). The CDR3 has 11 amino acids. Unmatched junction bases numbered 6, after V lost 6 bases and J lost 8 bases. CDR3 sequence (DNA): TGCAGTGCAGGGACAGTCGAAGGCTACACCTTC. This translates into CSAGTVEGYTF.

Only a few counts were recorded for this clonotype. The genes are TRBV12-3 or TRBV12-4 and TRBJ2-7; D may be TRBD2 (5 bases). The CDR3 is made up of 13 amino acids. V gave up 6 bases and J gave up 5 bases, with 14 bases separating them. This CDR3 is CASSPRSGHEQYF. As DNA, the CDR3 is TGTGCCAGCAGCCCCCGAAGCGGCCACGAGCAGTACTTC.

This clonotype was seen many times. CDR3 nucleotide sequence: TGTGCCAGCAGGAACTCCAGGATTGCTAACTATGGCTACACCTTC. Its translation: CASRNSRIANYGYTF. The V call is TRBV7-9, the J call TRBJ1-2, with no clear D. This CDR3 is built from 15 residues. V was cut by 6 bases and J by 0 bases, with 14 bases left in between. CDR1 and CDR2 from the germline V gene are SEHNR and FQNEAQ (reference sequence).

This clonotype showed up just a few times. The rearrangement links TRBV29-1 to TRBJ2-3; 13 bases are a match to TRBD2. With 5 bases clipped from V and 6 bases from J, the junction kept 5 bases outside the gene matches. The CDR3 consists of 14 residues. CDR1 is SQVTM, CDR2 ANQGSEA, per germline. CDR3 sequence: CSVPLAGGSDTQYF. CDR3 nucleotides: TGCAGCGTTCCACTAGCGGGGGGGTCTGATACGCAGTATTTT.

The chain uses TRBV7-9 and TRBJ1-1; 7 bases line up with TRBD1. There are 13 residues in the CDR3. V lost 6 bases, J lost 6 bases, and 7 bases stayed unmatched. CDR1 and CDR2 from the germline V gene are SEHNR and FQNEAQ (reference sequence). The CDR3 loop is CASRYWDSSEAFF. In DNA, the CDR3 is TGTGCCAGCAGGTATTGGGACAGCTCTGAAGCTTTCTTT.

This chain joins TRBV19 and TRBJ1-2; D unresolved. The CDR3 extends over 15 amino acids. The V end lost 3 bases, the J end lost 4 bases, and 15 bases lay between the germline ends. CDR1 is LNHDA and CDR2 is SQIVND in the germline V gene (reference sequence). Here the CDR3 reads CASSILGRLSYGYTF. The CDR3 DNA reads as TGTGCCAGTAGTATCCTGGGCAGGCTATCCTATGGCTACACCTTC. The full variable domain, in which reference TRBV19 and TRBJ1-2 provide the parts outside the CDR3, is DGGITQSPKYLFRKEGQNVTLSCEQNLNHDAMYWYRQDPGQGLRLIYYSQIVNDFQKGDIAEGYSVSREKKESFPLTVTSAQKNPTAFYLCASSILGRLSYGYTFGSGTRLTVV.

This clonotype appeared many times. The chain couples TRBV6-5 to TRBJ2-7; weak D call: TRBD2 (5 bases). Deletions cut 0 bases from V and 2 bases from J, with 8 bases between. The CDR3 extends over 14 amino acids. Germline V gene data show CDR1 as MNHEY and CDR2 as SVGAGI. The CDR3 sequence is CASSYSRAAYEQYF. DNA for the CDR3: TGTGCCAGCAGTTACTCGAGGGCAGCCTACGAGCAGTACTTC.

The CDR3 DNA reads as TGTGCCAGCAGTTTCGGGGGAGGTTTATCCGAGCAGTACTTC. Translating gives CASSFGGGLSEQYF. V and J are TRBV12-3 or TRBV12-4 and TRBJ2-7, with D possibly matching TRBD2 (6 bases). The ends were cut back, 3 bases at V and 6 bases at J, with 15 bases in the middle. The CDR3 is 14 amino acids.

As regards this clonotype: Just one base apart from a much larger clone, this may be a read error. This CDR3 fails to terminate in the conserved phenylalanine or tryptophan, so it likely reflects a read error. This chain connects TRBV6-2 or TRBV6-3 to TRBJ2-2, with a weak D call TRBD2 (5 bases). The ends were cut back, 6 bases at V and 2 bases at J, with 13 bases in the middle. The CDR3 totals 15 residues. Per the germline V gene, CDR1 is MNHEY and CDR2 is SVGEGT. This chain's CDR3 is CASRDSFRNTGELFV. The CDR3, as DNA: TGTGCCAGCAGGGACTCGTTTAGAAACACCGGGGAGCTGTTTGTT.

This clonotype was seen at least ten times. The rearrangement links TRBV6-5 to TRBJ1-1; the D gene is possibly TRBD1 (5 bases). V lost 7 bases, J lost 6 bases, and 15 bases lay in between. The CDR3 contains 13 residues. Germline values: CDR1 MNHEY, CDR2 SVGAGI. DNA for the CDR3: TGTGCCAGCAATTTGGGCGGGGCGGCTGAAGCTTTCTTT. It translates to CASNLGGAAEAFF.

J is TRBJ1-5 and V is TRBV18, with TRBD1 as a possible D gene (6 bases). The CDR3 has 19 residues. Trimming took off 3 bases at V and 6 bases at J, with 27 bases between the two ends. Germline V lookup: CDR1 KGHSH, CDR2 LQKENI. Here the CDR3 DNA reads TGTGCCAGCTCACCGGACTCAATAGTTTACAGGGAACCATTTCAGCCCCAGCATTTT. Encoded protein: CASSPDSIVYREPFQPQHF.

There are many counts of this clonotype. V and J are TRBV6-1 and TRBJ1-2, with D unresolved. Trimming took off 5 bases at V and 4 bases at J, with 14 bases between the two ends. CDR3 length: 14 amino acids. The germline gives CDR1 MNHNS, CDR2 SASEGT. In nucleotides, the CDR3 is TGTGCCAGCAGTCCCTCCGCAGACACCTATGGCTACACCTTC. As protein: CASSPSADTYGYTF.

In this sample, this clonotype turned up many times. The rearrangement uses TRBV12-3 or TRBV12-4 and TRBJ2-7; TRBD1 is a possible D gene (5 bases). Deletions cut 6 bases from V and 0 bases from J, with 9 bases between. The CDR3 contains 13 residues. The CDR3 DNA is TGTGCCAGCAGGGGGCGCTTCTCCTACGAGCAGTACTTC. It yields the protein CASRGRFSYEQYF.

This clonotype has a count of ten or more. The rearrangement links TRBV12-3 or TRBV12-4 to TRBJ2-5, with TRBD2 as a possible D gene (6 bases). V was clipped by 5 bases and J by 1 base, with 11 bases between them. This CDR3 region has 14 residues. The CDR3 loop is CASSSSSAQETQYF. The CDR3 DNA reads TGTGCCAGCAGTAGCTCTAGCGCCCAAGAGACCCAGTACTTC.

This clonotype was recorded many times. CDR3 in amino acids: CASSNLGGEQYF. CDR3 bases: TGTGCCAGTAGTAACCTCGGGGGCGAGCAGTACTTC. The rearrangement uses TRBV19 and TRBJ2-7; weak D call: TRBD2 (6 bases). Deletions cut 4 bases from V and 6 bases from J, with 10 bases between. In germline, CDR1 is LNHDA, CDR2 SQIVND (reference sequence). This CDR3 region has 12 residues. Using reference TRBV19 and TRBJ2-7 for the parts outside the CDR3, the full variable domain is DGGITQSPKYLFRKEGQNVTLSCEQNLNHDAMYWYRQDPGQGLRLIYYSQIVNDFQKGDIAEGYSVSREKKESFPLTVTSAQKNPTAFYLCASSNLGGEQYFGPGTRLTVT.

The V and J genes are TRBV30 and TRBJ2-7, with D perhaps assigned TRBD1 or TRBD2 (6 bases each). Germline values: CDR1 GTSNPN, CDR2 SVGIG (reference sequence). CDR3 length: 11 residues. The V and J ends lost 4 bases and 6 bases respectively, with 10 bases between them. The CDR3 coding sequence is TGTGCCTGGAAGGGGGGCGCCGAGCAGTACTTC. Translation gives CAWKGGAEQYF.

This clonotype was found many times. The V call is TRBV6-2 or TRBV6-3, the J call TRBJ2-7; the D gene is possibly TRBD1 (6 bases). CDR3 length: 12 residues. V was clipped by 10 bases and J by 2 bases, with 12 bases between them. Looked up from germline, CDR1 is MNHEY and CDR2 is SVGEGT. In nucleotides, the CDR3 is TGTGCCACACGGACAGCCACCTACGAGCAGTACTTC. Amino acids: CATRTATYEQYF.